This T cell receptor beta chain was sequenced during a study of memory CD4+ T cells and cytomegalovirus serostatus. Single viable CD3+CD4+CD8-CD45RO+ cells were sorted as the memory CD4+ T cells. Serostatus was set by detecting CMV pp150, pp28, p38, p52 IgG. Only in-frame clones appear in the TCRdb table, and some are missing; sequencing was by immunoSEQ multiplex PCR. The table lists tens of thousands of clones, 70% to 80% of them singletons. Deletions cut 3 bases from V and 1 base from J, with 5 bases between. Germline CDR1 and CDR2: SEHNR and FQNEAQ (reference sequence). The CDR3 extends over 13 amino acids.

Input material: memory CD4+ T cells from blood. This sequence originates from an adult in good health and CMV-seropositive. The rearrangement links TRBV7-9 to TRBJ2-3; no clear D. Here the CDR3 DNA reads TGTGCCAGCAGCTTGTGGGGCACAGATACGCAGTATTTT. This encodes CASSLWGTDTQYF.